This entry lists 4 T cell receptor beta chains sequenced from one sample in a study of shared clonotypes between healthy human individuals. The repertoire was sequenced with immunoSEQ multiplex PCR; TCRdb's copy has only in-frame clones and lacks some. This sample yields 850,000 to 1,200,000 clones, of which around 74% are seen a single time; 1.4% belongs to the top ten. Sequenced: memory CD4+ T cells sorted from blood. Subset meaning: CD45RA-negative fraction. These receptor sequences come from a man younger than 35 in good health.

In this sample, this clone turned up a few times. The CDR3 DNA reads TGTGCCAGCAGCCAAGATACAGTTCAGCCCCAGCATTTT. It is translated as CASSQDTVQPQHF. This sequence joins TRBV4-2 and TRBJ1-5, with D unresolved. Germline loops: CDR1 LGHNA, CDR2 YNFKEQ. V lost 0 bases and J 6 bases, leaving 6 bases between the germline ends. The CDR3 totals 13 residues.

The chain uses TRBV4-2 and TRBJ2-7, with D possibly matching TRBD2 (5 bases). CDR3 length equals 15 residues. Germline V lookup: CDR1 LGHNA, CDR2 YNFKEQ. The V end lost 2 bases, the J end lost 0 bases, and 11 bases lay between the germline ends. The CDR3 protein is CASSQSSGNSYEQYF. CDR3 DNA: TGTGCCAGCAGCCAATCCAGCGGAAACTCCTACGAGCAGTACTTC.

The J gene is TRBJ1-2, the V gene TRBV5-1; D is undetermined. Germline V gene lookup returns CDR1 SGHRS and CDR2 YFSETQ. The V end was cut by 4 bases, the J end by 7 bases, with 14 bases between. The length of the CDR3 is 13 residues. CDR3 coding DNA: TGCGCCAGCAGCACCGCCGGTTGGGTTGGCTACACCTTC. This translates into CASSTAGWVGYTF.

Here the CDR3 reads CASSPLGQAGDTQYF. Here the CDR3 DNA reads TGTGCCAGCTCACCCCTGGGACAGGCGGGAGATACGCAGTATTTT. The rearrangement joins TRBV18 to TRBJ2-3; 8 bases line up with TRBD1. The CDR3 totals 15 residues. After removal of 3 bases from V and 5 bases from J, the junction contained 7 bases not matched to a gene. Germline-derived CDR1 and CDR2 are KGHSH and LQKENI.